This TCR beta chain was identified in a study of identical twins. Study-wide results and caveats: Abundant beta clonotypes from cord blood bore fewer insertions; memory repertoires lacked this pattern.

A universal primer site was created by template switching, with the cDNA bearing unique molecular identifiers. TCRdb re-called the 5' RACE reads through MiXCR, storing one row per CDR3 protein. The sample yields 700,000 to 950,000 distinct CDR3 sequences, more than 9% seen once. As to this clonotype: The antigen remains undetermined.

All of the donors were Caucasians in good health. Deletions cut 1 base from V and 9 bases from J, with 12 bases between. CDR3 length: 14 residues. CDR1 and CDR2 from the germline V gene are SGHVS and FQNEAQ. These data are also associated with another study on yellow fever vaccine responses in identical twins.

The clonotype originates from a woman between 18 and 30 years old in good health. The rearrangement uses TRBV7-8 and TRBJ2-2; D may be TRBD1 or TRBD2 (5 bases each). The specimen sequenced was PBMCs. DNA of the CDR3: TGTGCCAGCAGCTTAGGGGGACCTCACCGGGAGCTGTTTTTT. It is translated as CASSLGGPHRELFF.